Below are 7 T cell receptor beta chains sequenced from a single sample in a study of OX40 agonist ivuxolimab in advanced cancers. Using immunoSEQ multiplex PCR, the repertoire was profiled, and TCRdb retains in-frame clones only, with some absent. The repertoire holds about 83,000 clones, with approximately 90% as singletons. The sequencing here drew on CD4+ or CD8+ T cells sorted from blood, taken in a trial of the OX40 agonist ivuxolimab. Receptors originate from an adult with an advanced solid tumor such as melanoma, head and neck, liver or kidney cancer.

V is TRBV6-6 and J is TRBJ1-1; the D gene is possibly TRBD1 (5 bases). The CDR3 spans 14 residues. CDR1 is MNHNY and CDR2 is SVGAGI in the germline V gene (reference sequence). V was pared by 8 bases and J by 4 bases, with 17 bases between. CDR3 bases: TGTGCCAGCGGATTTCGGGACTCCCCCACTGAAGCTTTCTTT. It codes for CASGFRDSPTEAFF.

CDR3 sequence (DNA): TGTGCCAGCAGCGCTGGACAGGGGCCTCTTTACGAGCAGTACTTC. It specifies CASSAGQGPLYEQYF. The V and J genes are TRBV9 and TRBJ2-7, with 9 bases that match TRBD1. CDR3 size: 15 residues. The V gene end was trimmed by 3 bases and the J gene end by 4 bases; junction bases not matched to a gene: 8. Germline V gene data show CDR1 as SGDLS and CDR2 as YYNGEE.

This clone was seen a single time. This chain links TRBV6-5 with TRBJ2-1; D is possibly TRBD2 (5 bases). V was pared by 4 bases and J by 8 bases, with 21 bases between. Germline loops: CDR1 MNHEY, CDR2 SVGAGI. This CDR3 has 16 amino acids. CDR3 sequence: CASSSPSSDGRDEQFF. CDR3 bases: TGTGCCAGCAGTTCACCCTCCTCGGACGGGCGGGATGAGCAGTTCTTC.

The chain is built from TRBV18 and TRBJ2-7; 7 nucleotides agree with TRBD1. J was trimmed by 3 bases and V by 0 bases; bases with no gene match: 11. The CDR3 runs to 17 residues. Germline V gene lookup returns CDR1 KGHSH and CDR2 LQKENI. DNA for the CDR3: TGTGCCAGCTCACCACCTACCACCACGGACAGGTTCTACGAGCAGTACTTC. This gives the protein CASSPPTTTDRFYEQYF.

The genes are TRBV28 and TRBJ2-5; TRBD1 is a possible D gene (5 bases). This CDR3 comprises 14 residues. V lost 7 bases to trimming and J lost 2 bases, with 14 bases between them. Germline V gene lookup returns CDR1 MDHEN and CDR2 SYDVKM. CDR3 sequence (DNA): TGTGCCAGCACCAAAAGACAGTTTCAAGAGACCCAGTACTTC. Translation gives CASTKRQFQETQYF.

The chain combines TRBV19 with TRBJ1-1; 8 bases line up with TRBD1. CDR1 is LNHDA and CDR2 is SQIVND in the germline V gene (reference sequence). The length of the CDR3 is 13 residues. V was pared by 10 bases and J by 0 bases, with 4 bases of the junction left unmatched. CDR3 bases: TGTGCCACGAGACAGGGGTTGAACACTGAAGCTTTCTTT. Translation: CATRQGLNTEAFF.

V usage is TRBV30 and J usage is TRBJ1-1, with D unclear. V lost 7 bases, J lost 4 bases, and 13 bases lay in between. CDR1 is GTSNPN and CDR2 is SVGIG in the germline V gene (reference sequence). This CDR3 spans 12 amino acids. The CDR3 is CAFGRVSTEAFF. The CDR3 nucleotides are TGTGCCTTCGGACGGGTGTCCACTGAAGCTTTCTTT.